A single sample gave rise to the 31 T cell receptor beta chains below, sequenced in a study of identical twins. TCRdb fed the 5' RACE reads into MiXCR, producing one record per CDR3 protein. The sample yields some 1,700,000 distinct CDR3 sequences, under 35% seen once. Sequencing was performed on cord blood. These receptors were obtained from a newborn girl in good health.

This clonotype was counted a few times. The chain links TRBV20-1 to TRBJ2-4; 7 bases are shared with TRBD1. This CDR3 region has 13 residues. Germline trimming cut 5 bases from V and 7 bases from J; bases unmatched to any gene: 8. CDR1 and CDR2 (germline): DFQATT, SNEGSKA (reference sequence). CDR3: CSAPISTGNIQYF. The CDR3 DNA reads TGCAGTGCTCCAATTTCGACAGGGAACATTCAGTACTTC.

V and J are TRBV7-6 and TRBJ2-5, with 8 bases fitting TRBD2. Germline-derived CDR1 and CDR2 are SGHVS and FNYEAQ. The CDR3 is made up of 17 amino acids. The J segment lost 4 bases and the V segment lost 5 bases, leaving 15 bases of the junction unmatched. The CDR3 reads CASSRITSGDSRETQYF. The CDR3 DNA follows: TGTGCCAGCAGCCGTATTACTAGCGGAGATTCCCGAGAGACCCAGTACTTC.

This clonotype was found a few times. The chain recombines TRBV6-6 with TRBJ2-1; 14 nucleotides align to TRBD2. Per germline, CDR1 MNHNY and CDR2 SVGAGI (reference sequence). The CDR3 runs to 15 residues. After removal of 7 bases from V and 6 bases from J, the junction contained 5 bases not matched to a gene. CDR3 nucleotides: TGTGCCAGCAAAGGGACTAGCGGGGGATCCAATGAGCAGTTCTTC. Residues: CASKGTSGGSNEQFF.

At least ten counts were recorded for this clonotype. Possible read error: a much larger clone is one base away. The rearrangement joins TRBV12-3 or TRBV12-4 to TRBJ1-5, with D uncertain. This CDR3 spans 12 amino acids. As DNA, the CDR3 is TGTGCCAGCAGCTTAGGGCATCAGCCCCAGCATTTT. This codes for CASSLGHQPQHF.

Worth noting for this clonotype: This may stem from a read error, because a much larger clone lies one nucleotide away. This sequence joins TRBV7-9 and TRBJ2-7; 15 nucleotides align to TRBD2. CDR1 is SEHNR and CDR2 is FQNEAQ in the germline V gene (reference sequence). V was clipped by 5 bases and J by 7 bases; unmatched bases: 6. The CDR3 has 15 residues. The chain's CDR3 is CASSETGLAGGEQYF. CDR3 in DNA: TGTGCCAGCAGCGAAACGGGACTAGCGGGAGGTGAGCAGTACTTC.

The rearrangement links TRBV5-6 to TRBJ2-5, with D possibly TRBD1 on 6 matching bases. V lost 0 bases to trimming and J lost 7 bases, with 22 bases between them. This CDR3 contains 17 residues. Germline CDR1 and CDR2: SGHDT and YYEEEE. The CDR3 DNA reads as TGTGCCAGCAGCTTGGCGCCCCTCCAGGGGATGAAAGGGACCCAGTACTTC. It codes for CASSLAPLQGMKGTQYF.

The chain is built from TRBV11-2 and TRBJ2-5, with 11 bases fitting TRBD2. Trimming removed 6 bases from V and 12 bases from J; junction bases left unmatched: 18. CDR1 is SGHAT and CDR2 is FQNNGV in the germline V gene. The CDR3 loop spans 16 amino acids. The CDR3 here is CASRYLAGGRWNEKYF. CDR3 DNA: TGTGCCAGCAGATATTTAGCGGGAGGGCGATGGAATGAGAAGTACTTC.

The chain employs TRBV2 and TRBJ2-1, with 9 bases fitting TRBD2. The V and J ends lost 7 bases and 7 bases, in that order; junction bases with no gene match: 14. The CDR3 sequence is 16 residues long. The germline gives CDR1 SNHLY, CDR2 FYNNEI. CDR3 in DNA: TGTGCCAGCACCGAGGGGGCGGGGGGGCCTTGGAATGAGCAGTTCTTC. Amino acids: CASTEGAGGPWNEQFF.

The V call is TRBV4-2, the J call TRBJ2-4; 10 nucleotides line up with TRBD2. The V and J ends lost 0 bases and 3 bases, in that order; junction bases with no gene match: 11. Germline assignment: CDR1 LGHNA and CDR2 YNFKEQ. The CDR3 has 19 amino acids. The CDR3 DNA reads TGTGCCAGCAGCCAAGATCCCCCTAGCGGGAGCCCCATCAAAAACATTCAGTACTTC. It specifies CASSQDPPSGSPIKNIQYF.

Written as DNA, the CDR3 is TGTGCCAGCAATCAAAGGGGCAGCGGGATTCCCAATGAGCAGTTCTTC. Its protein product is CASNQRGSGIPNEQFF. This chain uses TRBV13 with TRBJ2-1; 7 bases agree with TRBD2. The CDR3 has 16 residues. Germline loops: CDR1 PRHDT, CDR2 FYEKMQ (reference sequence). J lost 6 bases, V lost 7 bases, and 15 bases had no gene match.

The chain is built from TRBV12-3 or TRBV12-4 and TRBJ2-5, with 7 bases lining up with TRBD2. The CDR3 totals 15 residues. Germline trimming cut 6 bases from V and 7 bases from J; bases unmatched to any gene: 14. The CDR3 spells CASSLVSGLSRTQYF. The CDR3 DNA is TGTGCCAGCAGCCTTGTTAGCGGGCTGTCTAGGACCCAGTACTTC.

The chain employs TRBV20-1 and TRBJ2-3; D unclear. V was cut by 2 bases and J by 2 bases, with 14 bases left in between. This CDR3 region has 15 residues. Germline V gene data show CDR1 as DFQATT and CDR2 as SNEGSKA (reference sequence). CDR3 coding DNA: TGCAGTGCTAGACGATCCGGTTGGTCCACAGATACGCAGTATTTT. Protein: CSARRSGWSTDTQYF.

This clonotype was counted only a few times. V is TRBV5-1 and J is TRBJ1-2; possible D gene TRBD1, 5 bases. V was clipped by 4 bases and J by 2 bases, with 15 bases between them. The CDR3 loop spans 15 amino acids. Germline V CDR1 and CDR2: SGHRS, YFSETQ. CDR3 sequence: CASSLGGVTNYGYTF. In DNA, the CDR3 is TGCGCCAGCAGCCTCGGAGGGGTAACAAACTATGGCTACACCTTC.

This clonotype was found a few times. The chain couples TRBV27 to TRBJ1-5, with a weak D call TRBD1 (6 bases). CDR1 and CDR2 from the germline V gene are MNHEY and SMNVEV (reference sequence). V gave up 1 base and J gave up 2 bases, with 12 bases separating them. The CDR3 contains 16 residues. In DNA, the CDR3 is TGTGCCAGCAGTTTATGGGGGGGCTACGGCAATCAGCCCCAGCATTTT. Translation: CASSLWGGYGNQPQHF.

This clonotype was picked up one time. The CDR3 loop is CASIFARVRVAGELFF. CDR3 nucleotide sequence: TGTGCCAGCATCTTTGCCAGGGTGAGGGTCGCGGGGGAGCTGTTTTTT. This chain connects TRBV5-8 to TRBJ2-2; D may correspond to TRBD1 or TRBD2 (5 bases each). Germline assignment: CDR1 SGHTS and CDR2 YDEGEE. V lost 6 bases, J lost 8 bases, and 23 bases lay in between. This CDR3 spans 16 amino acids.

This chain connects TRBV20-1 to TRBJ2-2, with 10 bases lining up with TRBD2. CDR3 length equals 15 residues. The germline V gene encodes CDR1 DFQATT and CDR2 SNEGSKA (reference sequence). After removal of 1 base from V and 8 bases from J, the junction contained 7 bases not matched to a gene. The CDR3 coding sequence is TGCAGTGCTAGAGTGCGGCTAGCGGGGGTGGGGGAGCTGTTTTTT. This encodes CSARVRLAGVGELFF.

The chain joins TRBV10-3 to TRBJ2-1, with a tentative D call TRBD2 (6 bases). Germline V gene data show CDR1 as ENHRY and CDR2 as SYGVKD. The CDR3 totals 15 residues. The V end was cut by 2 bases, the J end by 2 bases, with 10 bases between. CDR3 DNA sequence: TGTGCCATCAGTGAGGCCGGGGGAACCTACAATGAGCAGTTCTTC. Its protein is CAISEAGGTYNEQFF.

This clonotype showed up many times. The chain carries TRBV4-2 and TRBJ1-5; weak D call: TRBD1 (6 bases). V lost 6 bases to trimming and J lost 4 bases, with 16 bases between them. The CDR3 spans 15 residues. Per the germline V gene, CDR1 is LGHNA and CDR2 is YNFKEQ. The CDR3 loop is CASSQETGSNQPQHF. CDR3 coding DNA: TGTGCCAGCAGTCAGGAGACAGGTTCAAATCAGCCCCAGCATTTT.

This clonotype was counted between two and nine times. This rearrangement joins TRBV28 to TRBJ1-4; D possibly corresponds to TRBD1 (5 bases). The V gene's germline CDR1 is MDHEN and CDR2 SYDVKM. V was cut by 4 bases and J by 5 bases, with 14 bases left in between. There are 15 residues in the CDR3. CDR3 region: CASSSPTVGNEKLFF. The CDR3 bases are TGTGCCAGCAGTTCCCCGACAGTAGGAAATGAAAAACTGTTTTTT.

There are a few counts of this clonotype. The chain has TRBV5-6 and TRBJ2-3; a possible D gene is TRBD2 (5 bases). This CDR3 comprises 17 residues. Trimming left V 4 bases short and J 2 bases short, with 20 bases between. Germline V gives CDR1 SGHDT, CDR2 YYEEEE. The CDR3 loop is CASSHARDFPHTDTQYF. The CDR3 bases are TGTGCCAGCAGCCACGCCCGGGATTTTCCCCACACAGATACGCAGTATTTT.

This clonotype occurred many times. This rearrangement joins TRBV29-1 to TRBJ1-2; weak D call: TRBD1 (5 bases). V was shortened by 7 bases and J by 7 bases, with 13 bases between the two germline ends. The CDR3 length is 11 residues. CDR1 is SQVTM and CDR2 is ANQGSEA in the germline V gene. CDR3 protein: CSAVGGAGYTF. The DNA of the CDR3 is TGCAGCGCCGTCGGGGGAGCTGGCTACACCTTC.

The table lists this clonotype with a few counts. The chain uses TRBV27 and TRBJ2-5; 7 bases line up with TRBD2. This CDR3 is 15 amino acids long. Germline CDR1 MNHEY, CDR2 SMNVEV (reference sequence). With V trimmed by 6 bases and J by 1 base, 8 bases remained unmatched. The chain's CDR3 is CASRGGRALQETQYF. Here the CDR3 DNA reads TGTGCCAGCAGAGGAGGGAGGGCCCTCCAAGAGACCCAGTACTTC.

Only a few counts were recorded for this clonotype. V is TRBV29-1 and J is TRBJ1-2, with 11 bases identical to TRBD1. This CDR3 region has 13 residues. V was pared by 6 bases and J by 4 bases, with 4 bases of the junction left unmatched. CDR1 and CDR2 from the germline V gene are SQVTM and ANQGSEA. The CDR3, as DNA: TGCAGCGTGGGACAGGGGGTTAGCTATGGCTACACCTTC. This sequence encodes CSVGQGVSYGYTF. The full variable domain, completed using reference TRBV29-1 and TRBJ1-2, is SAVISQKPSRDICQRGTSLTIQCQVDSQVTMMFWYRQQPGQSLTLIATANQGSEATYESGFVIDKFPISRPNLTFSTLTVSNMSPEDSSIYLCSVGQGVSYGYTFGSGTRLTVV.

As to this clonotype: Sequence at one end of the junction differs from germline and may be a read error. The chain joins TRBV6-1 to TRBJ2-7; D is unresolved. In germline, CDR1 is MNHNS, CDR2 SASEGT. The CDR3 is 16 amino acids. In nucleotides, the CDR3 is TGTGTCAGCAGTGGGCCGTCTAACTCGGCTGTGTACGAGCAGTACTTC. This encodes CVSSGPSNSAVYEQYF.

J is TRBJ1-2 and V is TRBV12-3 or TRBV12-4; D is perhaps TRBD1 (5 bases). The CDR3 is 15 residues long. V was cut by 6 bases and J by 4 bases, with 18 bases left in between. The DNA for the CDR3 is TGTGCCAGCAGCCTCCGTCCAGGGAGAGGCTATGGCTACACCTTC. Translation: CASSLRPGRGYGYTF.

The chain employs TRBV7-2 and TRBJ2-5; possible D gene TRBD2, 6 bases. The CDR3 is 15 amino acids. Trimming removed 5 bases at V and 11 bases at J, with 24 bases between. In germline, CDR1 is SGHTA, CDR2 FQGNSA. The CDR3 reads CASSLQLGGYNEQYF. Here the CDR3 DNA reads TGTGCCAGCAGCCTCCAATTGGGGGGTTACAATGAGCAGTACTTC.

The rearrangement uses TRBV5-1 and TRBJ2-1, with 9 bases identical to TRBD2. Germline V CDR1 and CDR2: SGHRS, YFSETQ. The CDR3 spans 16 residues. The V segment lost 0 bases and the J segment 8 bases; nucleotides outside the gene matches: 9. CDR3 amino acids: CASSLAGLARVDEQFF. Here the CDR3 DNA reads TGCGCCAGCAGCTTGGCGGGACTAGCTAGGGTGGATGAGCAGTTCTTC.

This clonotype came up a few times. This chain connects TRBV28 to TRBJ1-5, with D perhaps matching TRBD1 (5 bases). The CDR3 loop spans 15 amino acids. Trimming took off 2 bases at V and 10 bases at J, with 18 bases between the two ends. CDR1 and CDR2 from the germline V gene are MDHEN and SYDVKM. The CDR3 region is CASSLGGQVGVPQHF. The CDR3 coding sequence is TGTGCCAGCAGTTTAGGCGGCCAGGTGGGGGTTCCCCAGCATTTT. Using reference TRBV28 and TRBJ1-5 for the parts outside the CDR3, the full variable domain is DVKVTQSSRYLVKRTGEKVFLECVQDMDHENMFWYRQDPGLGLRLIYFSYDVKMKEKGDIPEGYSVSREKKERFSLILESASTNQTSMYLCASSLGGQVGVPQHFGDGTRLSIL.

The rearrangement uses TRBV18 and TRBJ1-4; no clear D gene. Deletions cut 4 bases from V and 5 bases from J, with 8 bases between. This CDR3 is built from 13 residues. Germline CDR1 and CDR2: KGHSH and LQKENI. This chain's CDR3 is CASSQSVNEKLFF. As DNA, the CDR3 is TGTGCCAGCTCACAGTCGGTGAATGAAAAACTGTTTTTT.

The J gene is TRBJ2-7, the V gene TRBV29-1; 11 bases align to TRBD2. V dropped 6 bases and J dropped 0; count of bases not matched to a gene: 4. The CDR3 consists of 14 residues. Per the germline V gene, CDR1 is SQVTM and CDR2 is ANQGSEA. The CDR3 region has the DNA TGCAGCGTGGCAACTAGCGGGAGCTCCTACGAGCAGTACTTC. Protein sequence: CSVATSGSSYEQYF.

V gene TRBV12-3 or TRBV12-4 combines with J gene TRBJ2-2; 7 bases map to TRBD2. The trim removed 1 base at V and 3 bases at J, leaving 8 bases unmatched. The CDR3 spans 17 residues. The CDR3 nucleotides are TGTGCCAGCAGTTTAGGGGTATGGCTAGCGGACACCGGGGAGCTGTTTTTT. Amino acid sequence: CASSLGVWLADTGELFF.